This T cell receptor beta chain derives from a study of cytotoxic CD8 clonotypes in ibrutinib-treated CLL. TCRdb keeps only in-frame clones here, not all; method: immunoSEQ multiplex PCR. Of roughly 24,000 clones in the sample, approximately 81% were seen once. This clone was recorded only once. Its matching antigen is unknown. With cryopreserved PBMCs as the source, around 2 micrograms of genomic DNA went to TCR beta libraries. Trimming removed 4 bases at V and 11 bases at J, with 24 bases between. CDR1 and CDR2 (germline): SGHTA, FQGNSA. The CDR3 has 15 amino acids. Broader study findings: Clonotypes that were public were uncommon, and they contracted or stayed stable on treatment. A rise in clonality was seen at ibrutinib response, and a fall back toward baseline was seen at progression.

This TCR was recovered from a human donor with chronic lymphocytic leukemia. The V and J genes are TRBV7-2 and TRBJ2-7; either TRBD1 or TRBD2 may supply D (7 bases each). The material sequenced was PBMCs, taken before ibrutinib treatment. DNA for the CDR3: TGTGCCAGCAGCTCCGGGGGGACAGCGGTAATTCGTGAGTACTTC. Translating it yields CASSSGGTAVIREYF. Full variable domain (remainder filled in from reference TRBV7-2 and TRBJ2-7): GAGVSQSPSNKVTEKGKDVELRCDPISGHTALYWYRQSLGQGLEFLIYFQGNSAPDKSGLPSDRFSAERTGGSVSTLTIQRTQQEDSAVYLCASSSGGTAVIREYFGPGTRLTVT.